These 29 T cell receptor beta chains were all obtained from the same sample, sequenced in a study of beta chain features in type 1 diabetes. Findings and limits, study-wide: Shorter TCRB CDR3s, moderately but significantly so, marked every one of the four CD4+ subsets in Type 1 diabetes patients.

Their antigen targets remain unknown. The sequenced template was cDNA made from the entire isolated RNA. Some clones are missing from TCRdb's copy, which holds only in-frame ones; the method was immunoSEQ multiplex PCR. The sample includes around 340,000 clones, over 7% seen only once; the top ten take around 1%. The source material was central memory CD4+ T cells from blood. The receptors stem from a man aged 25 to 45 with type 1 diabetes.

This clone has just a few counts. CDR3 nucleotides: TGTGCCAGCAGCTTACGGACAGAGGGTAATACGCAGTATTTT. It codes for CASSLRTEGNTQYF. The chain carries TRBV11-3 and TRBJ2-3; a weak D match, TRBD1 (6 bases). Per germline, CDR1 SGHNT and CDR2 YENEEA. Trimming pared 2 bases from V and 7 bases from J, leaving 13 bases between. The CDR3 consists of 14 residues.

The rearrangement joins TRBV6-5 to TRBJ2-3; 9 bases match TRBD1. CDR1 and CDR2 (germline): MNHEY, SVGAGI. The CDR3 spans 14 residues. The trim removed 5 bases at V and 5 bases at J, leaving 5 bases unmatched. In nucleotides, the CDR3 is TGTGCCAGCAGTCCGGGACAGGGCCTAGATACGCAGTATTTT. Its protein is CASSPGQGLDTQYF.

This clone has only a few counts. The chain has TRBV2 and TRBJ1-6, with D perhaps TRBD1 (6 bases). The CDR3 contains 15 residues. The V end was cut by 2 bases, the J end by 7 bases, with 12 bases between. Germline CDR1 and CDR2: SNHLY and FYNNEI. CDR3 DNA sequence: TGTGCCAGCAGTGAACATTCAGGGGACAATTCACCCCTCCACTTT. It translates to CASSEHSGDNSPLHF.

This clone was seen only a few times. This chain joins TRBV2 and TRBJ2-1; D gene uncertain. Germline CDR1 and CDR2: SNHLY and FYNNEI. The CDR3 is 11 amino acids. Between the trimmed V and J ends, which lost 8 bases and 9 bases, there was a span of 11 bases. In DNA form, the CDR3 reads TGTGCCAGCCGCCCCGAGGTTGAGCAGTTCTTC. It yields the protein CASRPEVEQFF. The complete variable domain, with remaining parts taken from reference TRBV2 and TRBJ2-1, reads EPEVTQTPSHQVTQMGQEVILRCVPISNHLYFYWYRQILGQKVEFLVSFYNNEISEKSEIFDDQFSVERPDGSNFTLKIRSTKLEDSAMYFCASRPEVEQFFGPGTRLTVL.

The genes are TRBV7-9 and TRBJ1-5, with D maybe TRBD1 (5 bases). The CDR3 is 15 amino acids. V was cut by 6 bases and J by 0 bases, with 12 bases left in between. In germline, CDR1 is SEHNR, CDR2 FQNEAQ (reference sequence). The CDR3 reads CASRVRQFSNQPQHF. CDR3 bases: TGTGCCAGCAGGGTCCGACAGTTTAGCAATCAGCCCCAGCATTTT.

The chain recombines TRBV5-6 with TRBJ2-1, with TRBD2 identical over 8 bases. The V segment lost 4 bases and the J segment 4 bases; nucleotides outside the gene matches: 7. The V gene's germline CDR1 is SGHDT and CDR2 YYEEEE. The CDR3 spans 15 residues. CDR3 amino acids: CASSQVRGGYNEQFF. CDR3 nucleotide sequence: TGTGCCAGCAGCCAGGTACGGGGGGGATACAATGAGCAGTTCTTC.

In this sample, this clone turned up a few times. The CDR3, as DNA: TGCGCCAGCAGTGAGGCCGACAGGGGTGGTGAGCAGTTCTTC. This sequence encodes CASSEADRGGEQFF. This chain links TRBV10-1 with TRBJ2-1; 8 bases match TRBD1. The V gene's germline CDR1 is WNHNN and CDR2 SYGVQD (reference sequence). V lost 2 bases and J lost 9; bases outside the gene matches: 6. This CDR3 has 14 amino acids.

In this sample, this clone turned up a few times. Other DNA sequences in the same sample also yield this CDR3. The chain links TRBV6-5 to TRBJ2-1; D is undetermined. V dropped 2 bases and J dropped 1 base, with 6 bases sitting between them. The CDR3 has 14 residues. Germline CDR1 and CDR2: MNHEY and SVGAGI. The CDR3: CASSYRVSYNEQFF. The DNA of the CDR3 is TGTGCCAGCAGTTACAGGGTTTCCTACAATGAGCAGTTCTTC.

The table lists this clone with a few counts. V usage is TRBV7-9 and J usage is TRBJ2-3; TRBD2 is a possible D gene (6 bases). This CDR3 has 17 amino acids. Per germline, CDR1 SEHNR and CDR2 FQNEAQ (reference sequence). The germline V and J ends were trimmed by 0 bases and 4 bases, with 17 bases remaining between them. CDR3 in amino acids: CASSLAFFAGRADTQYF. For the CDR3, the DNA is TGTGCCAGCAGCTTAGCGTTTTTTGCGGGGCGCGCAGATACGCAGTATTTT.

Only a few counts were recorded for this clone. This chain uses TRBV5-4 with TRBJ2-2; TRBD1 is a possible D gene (6 bases). CDR3 size: 19 residues. Germline loops: CDR1 SGHNT, CDR2 YYREEE (reference sequence). Trimming took 4 bases from V and 6 from J, leaving 28 bases between them. CDR3 in DNA: TGTGCCAGCAGCCATTCACACCTTACAGGGTTGGGTATGGCCGGGGAGCTGTTTTTT. Protein: CASSHSHLTGLGMAGELFF.

In its sample, this clone was seen a few times. The chain joins TRBV5-1 to TRBJ2-1; 9 bases align to TRBD1. The CDR3 totals 14 residues. Germline V gene sequence: CDR1 SGHRS, CDR2 YFSETQ. The J segment lost 9 bases and the V segment lost 0 bases, leaving 4 bases of the junction unmatched. CDR3 DNA sequence: TGCGCCAGCAGCTTGGAACAGGGGGCAAGTGAGCAGTTCTTC. Translated, it gives CASSLEQGASEQFF. The variable domain in full, completed from reference TRBV5-1 and TRBJ2-1, reads KAGVTQTPRYLIKTRGQQVTLSCSPISGHRSVSWYQQTPGQGLQFLFEYFSETQRNKGNFPGRFSGRQFSNSRSEMNVSTLELGDSALYLCASSLEQGASEQFFGPGTRLTVL.

This clone occurred a few times. The chain joins TRBV7-9 to TRBJ1-1; D may be TRBD1 (5 bases). The V gene lost 5 bases and the J gene lost 12 bases, with 19 bases spanning the gap. The CDR3 sequence is 13 residues long. From germline, CDR1 is SEHNR and CDR2 FQNEAQ (reference sequence). CDR3 loop: CASSGGDRLKTFF. Here the CDR3 DNA reads TGTGCCAGCAGCGGAGGGGACCGCCTCAAAACTTTCTTT.

This clone was seen at least ten times. The rearrangement uses TRBV28 and TRBJ2-5; 10 nucleotides match TRBD2. V lost 6 bases to trimming and J lost 4 bases; unmatched junction nucleotides: 5. The CDR3 spans 14 residues. Germline values: CDR1 MDHEN, CDR2 SYDVKM. CDR3 sequence: CASSLLAGRETQYF. In DNA, the CDR3 is TGTGCCAGCAGCCTACTAGCGGGGCGAGAGACCCAGTACTTC.

This clone was observed a few times. The chain combines TRBV18 with TRBJ2-3; D may be TRBD2 (5 bases). Germline V gene lookup returns CDR1 KGHSH and CDR2 LQKENI. The V gene lost 6 bases and the J gene lost 0 bases, with 19 bases spanning the gap. The CDR3 totals 17 residues. The DNA of the CDR3 is TGTGCCAGCTCCGCGCGGGCTCCCCCCTTTAGCACAGATACGCAGTATTTT. Translated, it gives CASSARAPPFSTDTQYF.

This clone was seen only a few times. Distinct nucleotide sequences in the sample also encode this CDR3. The CDR3 protein is CASSATRYEQYF. In DNA form, the CDR3 reads TGCGCCAGCAGCGCTACTAGGTACGAGCAGTACTTC. The V call is TRBV5-1, the J call TRBJ2-7; the D gene is possibly TRBD2 (5 bases). From germline, CDR1 is SGHRS and CDR2 YFSETQ. This CDR3 contains 12 residues. Trimming cost V 4 bases and J 4 bases, with 9 bases left between them.

V is TRBV9 and J is TRBJ2-5; D is undetermined. Germline loops: CDR1 SGDLS, CDR2 YYNGEE. The CDR3 is 11 residues long. The V gene lost 2 bases and the J gene lost 4 bases, with 3 bases spanning the gap. Here the CDR3 reads CASSVVETQYF. For the CDR3, the DNA is TGTGCCAGCAGCGTGGTAGAGACCCAGTACTTC.

V and J are TRBV7-2 and TRBJ2-5; TRBD2 agrees at 8 bases. The end of the DNA fits TRBJ2-7 better, so the J call may be wrong. Germline V lookup: CDR1 SGHTA, CDR2 FQGNSA. This CDR3 comprises 14 residues. CDR3 DNA: TGTGCCAGCAGCATCTCCGGGACTAGAACCGAGCAGTACTTC. Translating gives CASSISGTRTEQYF.

In its sample, this clone was seen a few times. The chain recombines TRBV5-6 with TRBJ1-1; TRBD1 matches 8 bases. The CDR3 contains 14 residues. CDR1 and CDR2 (germline): SGHDT, YYEEEE. The J segment lost 4 bases and the V segment lost 3 bases, leaving 5 bases of the junction unmatched. CDR3 region: CASSSDRDFTEAFF. CDR3 in DNA: TGTGCCAGCAGCTCGGACAGGGACTTCACTGAAGCTTTCTTT.

The chain carries TRBV5-6 and TRBJ2-5; tentatively, D is TRBD1 or TRBD2 (6 bases each). The CDR3 runs to 14 residues. Trimming stripped 3 bases from V and 6 bases from J, with 15 bases between. CDR1 is SGHDT, CDR2 YYEEEE, per germline. Here the CDR3 DNA reads TGTGCCAGCAGCTATGGAGGGGGGATGCAGACCCAGTACTTC. It specifies CASSYGGGMQTQYF.

This clone occurred many times. The genes are TRBV28 and TRBJ2-4; D possibly corresponds to TRBD2 (5 bases). The CDR3 extends over 14 amino acids. CDR1 and CDR2 from the germline V gene are MDHEN and SYDVKM. Trimming took off 8 bases at V and 2 bases at J, with 13 bases between the two ends. DNA of the CDR3: TGTGCCAGCGAGGGCCGGGGATCCAAAAACATTCAGTACTTC. Its translation is CASEGRGSKNIQYF.

The chain has TRBV6-5 and TRBJ2-5, with a weak D call TRBD1 (5 bases). The CDR3 length is 13 residues. Trimming shortened V by 6 bases and J by 2 bases, and 10 bases separated the two germline ends. The germline CDR1 and CDR2 sequences are MNHEY and SVGAGI. CDR3: CASSFTGQETQYF. The CDR3, as DNA: TGTGCCAGCAGCTTTACAGGTCAAGAGACCCAGTACTTC.

The rearrangement uses TRBV5-1 and TRBJ1-6; tentative D call: TRBD1 (5 bases). The germline CDR1 and CDR2 sequences are SGHRS and YFSETQ. This CDR3 contains 14 residues. V lost 6 bases and J lost 7, with 14 bases in between. In DNA form, the CDR3 reads TGCGCCAGCAATCCAGGGTACGAGAATTCACCCCTCCACTTT. Amino acids: CASNPGYENSPLHF.

As for this clone: A read error is possible here, since a much larger clone lies one base away. Other DNA sequences from this sample encode an identical CDR3 as well. The chain links TRBV28 to TRBJ2-5; D remains ambiguous. V gave up 4 bases and J gave up 3 bases, with 3 bases separating them. CDR1 and CDR2 (germline): MDHEN, SYDVKM. This CDR3 has 11 amino acids. CDR3 nucleotides: TGTGCCAGCAGTTCGGAAGAGACCCAGTACTTC. Amino acids: CASSSEETQYF.

This clone has a handful of counts. The chain links TRBV11-2 to TRBJ2-4, with D perhaps TRBD2 (6 bases). The CDR3 consists of 18 residues. Trimming pared 0 bases from V and 4 bases from J, leaving 19 bases between. In germline, CDR1 is SGHAT, CDR2 FQNNGV. The DNA of the CDR3 is TGTGCCAGCAGCTTAGACCCGGCTAGCGTTGGGGTTAAAAACATTCAGTACTTC. Translating it yields CASSLDPASVGVKNIQYF.

This sequence joins TRBV6-6 and TRBJ2-1; 8 bases are a match to TRBD2. CDR3 length equals 13 residues. The germline V gene encodes CDR1 MNHNY and CDR2 SVGAGI (reference sequence). V was clipped by 8 bases and J by 4 bases; unmatched bases: 4. Written as DNA, the CDR3 is TGTGCCAGCCGCGGGGGGCGTTACAATGAGCAGTTCTTC. This translates into CASRGGRYNEQFF.

This clone was recorded at least ten times. This sequence joins TRBV7-2 and TRBJ1-6, with D perhaps matching TRBD1 (6 bases). Germline V lookup: CDR1 SGHTA, CDR2 FQGNSA. The CDR3 loop spans 12 amino acids. V lost 4 bases and J lost 14, with 12 bases in between. Here the CDR3 DNA reads TGTGCCAGCAGCTCTCAGGGGATGGCCCTCCACTTT. Protein sequence: CASSSQGMALHF.

This clone was observed many times. This chain connects TRBV29-1 to TRBJ2-5; D perhaps matches TRBD2 (7 bases). The length of the CDR3 is 13 residues. CDR1 and CDR2 from the germline V gene are SQVTM and ANQGSEA. V lost 3 bases, J lost 5 bases, and 13 bases lay in between. The CDR3: CSVDTGGRETQYF. CDR3 nucleotides: TGCAGCGTTGATACGGGGGGCCGCGAGACCCAGTACTTC.

The table lists this clone with a few counts. The chain has TRBV7-2 and TRBJ1-2; tentatively, D is TRBD1 (6 bases). In germline, CDR1 is SGHTA, CDR2 FQGNSA. The germline V and J ends were trimmed by 1 base and 8 bases, with 14 bases remaining between them. The CDR3 spans 14 residues. CDR3 sequence (DNA): TGTGCCAGCAGCTTAGATGGACAGCCCTGGGGCTACACCTTC. Its translation: CASSLDGQPWGYTF.

This clone showed up many times. This chain joins TRBV2 and TRBJ1-2, with D maybe TRBD1 (6 bases). The V gene's germline CDR1 is SNHLY and CDR2 FYNNEI. This CDR3 spans 14 amino acids. V lost 6 bases, J lost 8 bases, and 19 bases lay in between. DNA for the CDR3: TGTGCCAGCAGCGCCGGGGGCGCAGGTGAAGGCTACACCTTC. Its protein is CASSAGGAGEGYTF.